The present entry profiles one T cell receptor (beta chain) with its context. Antigen unknown. Clones were sequenced by immunoSEQ multiplex PCR, and TCRdb holds only the in-frame ones, with some missing. Of 20,000 or so clones listed, 84% are singletons. This sample stems from a study of EBV T-cell therapy then PD-1 blockade in nasopharyngeal carcinoma. This CDR3 is built from 13 residues. The germline V and J ends were trimmed by 5 bases and 2 bases, with 12 bases remaining between them. Germline assignment: CDR1 GTSNPN and CDR2 SVGIG (reference sequence). Treatment in this sample: AdE1-LMPpoly-expanded autologous EBV-specific T-cell therapy followed by anti-PD-1 nivolumab.

The starting material was CD8+ T cells from blood, obtained at day 61 from a patient whose treatment included autologous EBV-specific T cells and nivolumab. V and J are TRBV30 and TRBJ1-2; D is uncertain. This TCR derives from a man aged 40-49 years with nasopharyngeal carcinoma. This CDR3 reads CAWVPRQNYGYTF. The CDR3 DNA reads as TGTGCCTGGGTCCCGCGACAAAACTATGGCTACACCTTC.